Reported below is one T cell receptor beta chain. Its antigen is not identified. With V trimmed by 4 bases and J by 5 bases, 2 bases remained unmatched. CDR3 size: 15 residues. Germline V CDR1 and CDR2: SEHNR, FQNEAQ (reference sequence). The sample belongs to a study of T cell responses to AZD1222 COVID-19 vaccine. Study-wide points: Spike-specific TCR repertoires showed rising breadth and depth after two AZD1222 doses.

Sequencing was performed with immunoSEQ multiplex PCR; in TCRdb, only in-frame clones are kept and a portion is missing. The table lists about 110,000 clones, about 90% of them singletons. The chain recombines TRBV7-9 with TRBJ2-1; 13 nucleotides match TRBD2. The sequence derives from an adult in good health. Sequences were derived from peripheral blood, sampled on day 0 of AZD1222 vaccination. CDR3 nucleotide sequence: TGTGCCAGCAGCTCAACTAGCGGGAGGGACAATGAGCAGTTCTTC. Protein product: CASSSTSGRDNEQFF.